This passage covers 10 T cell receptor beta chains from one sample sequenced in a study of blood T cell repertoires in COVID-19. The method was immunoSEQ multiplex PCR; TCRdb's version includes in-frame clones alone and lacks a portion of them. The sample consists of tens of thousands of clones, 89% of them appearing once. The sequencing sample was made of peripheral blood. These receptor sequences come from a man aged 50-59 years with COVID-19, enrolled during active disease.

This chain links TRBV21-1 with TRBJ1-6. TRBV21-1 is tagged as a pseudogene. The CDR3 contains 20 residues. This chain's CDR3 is CASSKFLGGRRNSYNSPLHF. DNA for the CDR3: TGTGCCAGCAGCAAGTTTTTGGGAGGCCGAAGAAACTCCTATAATTCACCCCTCCACTTT.

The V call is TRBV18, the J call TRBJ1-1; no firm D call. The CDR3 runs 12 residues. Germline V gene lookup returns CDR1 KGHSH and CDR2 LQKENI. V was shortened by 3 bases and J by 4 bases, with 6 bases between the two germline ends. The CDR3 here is CASSPGSTEAFF. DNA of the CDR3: TGTGCCAGCTCACCGGGGAGCACTGAAGCTTTCTTT.

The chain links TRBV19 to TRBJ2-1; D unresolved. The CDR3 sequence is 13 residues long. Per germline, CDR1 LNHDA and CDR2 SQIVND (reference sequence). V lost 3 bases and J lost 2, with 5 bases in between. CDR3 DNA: TGTGCCAGTAGTATGTCAGCCTACAATGAGCAGTTCTTC. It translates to CASSMSAYNEQFF.

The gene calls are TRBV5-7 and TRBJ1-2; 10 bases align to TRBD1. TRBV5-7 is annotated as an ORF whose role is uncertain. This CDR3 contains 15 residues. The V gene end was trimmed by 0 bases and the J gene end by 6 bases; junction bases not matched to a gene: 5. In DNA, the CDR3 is TGTGCCAGCAGCTTGGGGGACAGGGGCTTGGATGGCTACACCTTC. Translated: CASSLGDRGLDGYTF.

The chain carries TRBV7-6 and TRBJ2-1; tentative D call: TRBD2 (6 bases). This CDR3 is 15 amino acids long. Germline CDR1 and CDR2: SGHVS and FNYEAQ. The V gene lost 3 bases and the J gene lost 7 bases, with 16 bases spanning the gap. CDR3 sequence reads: CASSLVGGTLNEQFF. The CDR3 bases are TGTGCCAGCAGCTTGGTCGGGGGTACGTTGAATGAGCAGTTCTTC. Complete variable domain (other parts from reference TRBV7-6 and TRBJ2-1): GAGVSQSPRYKVTKRGQDVALRCDPISGHVSLYWYRQALGQGPEFLTYFNYEAQQDKSGLPNDRFSAERPEGSISTLTIQRTEQRDSAMYRCASSLVGGTLNEQFFGPGTRLTVL.

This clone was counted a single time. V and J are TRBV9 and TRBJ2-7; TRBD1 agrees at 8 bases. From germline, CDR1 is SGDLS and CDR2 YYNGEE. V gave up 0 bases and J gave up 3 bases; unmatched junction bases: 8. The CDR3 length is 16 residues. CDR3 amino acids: CASSVAPDRVVYEQYF. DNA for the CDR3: TGTGCCAGCAGCGTAGCCCCGGACAGGGTTGTCTACGAGCAGTACTTC.

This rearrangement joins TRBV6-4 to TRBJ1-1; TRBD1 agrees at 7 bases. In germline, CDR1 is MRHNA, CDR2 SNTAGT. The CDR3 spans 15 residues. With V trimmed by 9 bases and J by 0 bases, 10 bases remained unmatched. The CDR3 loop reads CARIARDSLNTEAFF. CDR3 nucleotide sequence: TGTGCCAGGATCGCCCGGGACAGCCTGAACACTGAAGCTTTCTTT.

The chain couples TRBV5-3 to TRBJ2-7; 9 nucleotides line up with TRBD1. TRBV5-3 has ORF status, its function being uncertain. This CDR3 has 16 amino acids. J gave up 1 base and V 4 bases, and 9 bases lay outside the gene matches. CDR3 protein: CARSQGQGRVSYEQYF. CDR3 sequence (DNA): TGTGCCAGAAGCCAAGGACAGGGGAGGGTTTCCTACGAGCAGTACTTC.

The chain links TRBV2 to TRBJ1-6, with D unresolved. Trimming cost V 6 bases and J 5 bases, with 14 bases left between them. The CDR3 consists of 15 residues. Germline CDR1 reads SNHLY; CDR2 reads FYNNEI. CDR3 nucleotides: TGTGCCAGCAGCCTATCCACGGTAGATAATTCACCCCTCCACTTT. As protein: CASSLSTVDNSPLHF.

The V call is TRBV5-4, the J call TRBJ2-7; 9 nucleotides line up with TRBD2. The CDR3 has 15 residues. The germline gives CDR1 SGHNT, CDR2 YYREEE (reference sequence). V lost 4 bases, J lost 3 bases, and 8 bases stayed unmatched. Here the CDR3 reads CASSPAGGRLYEQYF. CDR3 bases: TGTGCCAGCAGCCCCGCGGGGGGGCGACTCTACGAGCAGTACTTC.